Each of the 4 T cell receptor beta chains below was sequenced from the same sample in a study of blood T cell repertoires in COVID-19. Here immunoSEQ multiplex PCR was the method, and the copy in TCRdb shows in-frame clones only, minus some. The top ten hold approximately 8.3% of the sample, which has about 46,000 clones, 70% to 85% seen once. Sequences were obtained from peripheral blood. All receptors derive from a man aged 55 to 69 with acute or convalescent COVID-19.

This chain links TRBV7-3 with TRBJ2-1; 7 positions agree with TRBD1. CDR3 size: 15 residues. The junction had 6 bases not matched to a gene; V was cut back by 5 bases and J by 2 bases. Looked up from germline, CDR1 is SGHTA and CDR2 is FQGTGA. The CDR3 spells CASSPGTEAYNEQFF. CDR3 nucleotides: TGTGCCAGCAGCCCGGGGACAGAAGCCTACAATGAGCAGTTCTTC. Looking up the rest from reference TRBV7-3 and TRBJ2-1 gives the full variable domain: GAGVSQTPSNKVTEKGKYVELRCDPISGHTALYWYRQSLGQGPEFLIYFQGTGAADDSGLPNDRFFAVRPEGSVSTLKIQRTERGDSAVYLCASSPGTEAYNEQFFGPGTRLTVL.

CDR3 sequence: CASSPSSLAEGEQYF. The CDR3 nucleotides read TGTGCCAGCAGCCCCTCGTCTTTGGCGGAGGGCGAGCAGTACTTC. V and J are TRBV11-1 and TRBJ2-7; D may be TRBD2 (6 bases). This CDR3 has 15 amino acids. The V and J ends lost 5 bases and 6 bases respectively, with 20 bases between them. Per the germline V gene, CDR1 is SGHAT and CDR2 is FQDESV (reference sequence).

The chain couples TRBV2 to TRBJ2-7; 12 positions match TRBD2. J gave up 4 bases and V 6 bases, and 4 bases lay outside the gene matches. The CDR3 sequence is 14 residues long. From germline, CDR1 is SNHLY and CDR2 FYNNEI. The CDR3 region is CASSLTSGGYEQYF. CDR3 nucleotide sequence: TGTGCCAGCAGCCTGACTAGCGGGGGTTACGAGCAGTACTTC.

The DNA of the CDR3 is TGTGCCAGCAGCAAAAGACGGGTACGACTAGCGGTGTACAATGAGCAGTTCTTC. Translating gives CASSKRRVRLAVYNEQFF. This chain joins TRBV21-1 and TRBJ2-1; the listed D gene, TRBD2, was not tested against the DNA. TRBV21-1 is a pseudogene. The CDR3 has 18 residues.